These 22 T cell receptor beta chains came from one sample sequenced in a study of tumor and adjacent non-tumor tissue in lung cancer. The template was RNA from unsorted bulk tissue. This non-tumor lung sample came from over 3 cm beyond the tumor edge. TCRbeta libraries were built with three rounds of nested PCR, modified from ARM-PCR. TCRdb reprocessed the multiplex PCR reads with MiXCR, giving one entry per CDR3 protein. The data contain about 98,000 distinct CDR3 sequences, about 80% of them singletons. Sequencing was done on a sample of distant non-tumor lung tissue. The origin of the receptors is a man aged 55 to 69 with small cell lung cancer.

This clonotype was counted many times. The rearrangement joins TRBV2 to TRBJ2-7; 9 nucleotides align to TRBD2. V dropped 7 bases and J dropped 2; count of bases not matched to a gene: 9. Germline CDR1 reads SNHLY; CDR2 reads FYNNEI. CDR3 length: 15 amino acids. The CDR3, as DNA: TGTGCCAGCAAGGGTCCTAGCGGGATTCCCTACGAGCAGTACTTC. Translating gives CASKGPSGIPYEQYF.

The gene calls are TRBV7-9 and TRBJ1-4; weak D call: TRBD1 (6 bases). The CDR3 length is 13 residues. Germline V lookup: CDR1 SEHNR, CDR2 FQNEAQ (reference sequence). CDR3 protein: CAWGGASYEKLFF. CDR3 nucleotides: TGTGCATGGGGGGGGGCCTCTTATGAAAAACTGTTTTTT.

On this clonotype itself: A much larger clone differs from this one at a single base, so this may be a read error. The chain uses TRBV30 and TRBJ2-1; D not certain. CDR3 length: 13 residues. With 0 bases removed from V and 9 bases from J, the gap between germline ends came to 12 bases. Germline V gene sequence: CDR1 GTSNPN, CDR2 SVGIG (reference sequence). CDR3 sequence (DNA): TGTGCCTGGAGTGTATATGGGGATGGTGAGCAGTTCTTC. The encoded protein is CAWSVYGDGEQFF. The full variable domain, completed using reference TRBV30 and TRBJ2-1, is SQTIHQWPATLVQPVGSPLSLECTVEGTSNPNLYWYRQAAGRGLQLLFYSVGIGQISSEVPQNLSASRPQDRQFILSSKKLLLSDSGFYLCAWSVYGDGEQFFGPGTRLTVL.

The sample holds one count of this clonotype. A read error may produce the germline difference seen at one junction end. The chain joins TRBV4-1 to TRBJ2-2, with D tentatively TRBD1 or TRBD2 (7 bases each). The CDR3 has 15 residues. The germline V gene encodes CDR1 MGHRA and CDR2 YSYEKL. CDR3 amino acids: CASRSRGDYTGELFF. CDR3 coding DNA: TGCGCCAGCAGGAGCAGGGGGGACTATACCGGGGAACTGTTTTTT.

On this clonotype itself: One end of the junction varies from germline; a read error may be responsible. V and J are TRBV6-5 and TRBJ2-1, with D perhaps assigned TRBD1 or TRBD2 (5 bases each). The CDR3 loop spans 15 amino acids. Germline CDR1 MNHEY, CDR2 SVGAGI. CDR3 in DNA: TGTGCTAGCAGCTACTCTGGGGGAGTGAGTAATGAGCAGTTCTTC. Amino acid sequence: CASSYSGGVSNEQFF.

This clonotype was seen more than once but under ten times. It may be a read error: a sequence one base away is much more abundant. The conserved phenylalanine or tryptophan is not found at the CDR3 terminus, so this likely reflects a read error. It is unclear where the CDR3 begins or ends on the DNA, so no DNA is shown, and the CDR3 is as TCRdb lists it. The chain links TRBV29-1 to TRBJ2-1. From its first to its last residue, the CDR3 has 11 amino acids. Germline assignment: CDR1 SQVTM and CDR2 ANQGSEA. CDR3 protein: CSVEVGKRLFL.

This clonotype has only one observation. This rearrangement joins TRBV6-5 to TRBJ2-1; D may be TRBD1 (6 bases). In germline, CDR1 is MNHEY, CDR2 SVGAGI. CDR3 length: 16 residues. Trimming shortened V by 0 bases and J by 8 bases, and 17 bases separated the two germline ends. This CDR3 is CASSYSGARGLHEQFF. CDR3 bases: TGTGCCAGCAGTTACTCGGGGGCAAGAGGGCTCCATGAGCAGTTCTTC.

About this clonotype itself: The CDR3 end shows no conserved phenylalanine or tryptophan, and so a read error is likely. The V and J genes are TRBV11-2 and TRBJ2-5, with 7 bases aligning to TRBD1. There are 13 residues in the CDR3. In germline, CDR1 is SGHAT, CDR2 FQNNGV. The CDR3 is CTSSSTGEETQYY. The CDR3 DNA reads as TGTACCAGCAGCTCTACAGGGGAAGAGACCCAGTACTAC.

Of note for this clonotype: One base away lies a much larger clone, so this may be a sequencing read error. The chain joins TRBV30 to TRBJ2-7; D may be TRBD1 (6 bases). Germline-derived CDR1 and CDR2 are GTSNPN and SVGIG (reference sequence). The CDR3 sequence is 14 residues long. The CDR3 loop reads CAWSERGSTYELYF. CDR3 nucleotides: TGTGCCTGGAGTGAAAGGGGGAGTACCTACGAGCTGTACTTC.

As regards this clonotype: Given the absence of the conserved phenylalanine or tryptophan at the CDR3 end, a read error is likely. The chain combines TRBV6-5 with TRBJ1-2; TRBD1 agrees at 7 bases. CDR3 length equals 15 residues. The V gene's germline CDR1 is MNHEY and CDR2 SVGAGI. CDR3 in amino acids: CASKTQGGAHYGYTL. CDR3 DNA sequence: TGTGCCAGCAAAACTCAGGGGGGGGCTCACTATGGTTACACCTTA.

Turning to this clonotype: One junction end disagrees with the germline gene, perhaps due to a read error. The chain recombines TRBV24-1 with TRBJ2-7; TRBD1 matches at 7 bases. Germline V CDR1 and CDR2: KGHDR, SFDVKD. This CDR3 has 14 residues. As DNA, the CDR3 is TGTGCCACCAGTGATGGGACAGCCACCTACGAGCAGCACTTC. Its protein product is CATSDGTATYEQHF.

With regard to this clonotype: The germline gene is not matched at one end of the junction; a read error may be the cause. The rearrangement uses TRBV11-2 and TRBJ2-2; D is perhaps TRBD1 (6 bases). Germline assignment: CDR1 SGHAT and CDR2 FQNNGV. The CDR3 sequence is 14 residues long. CDR3 region: CASRGTGYTWELFF. DNA for the CDR3: TGTGCCAGCCGCGGAACAGGGTACACCTGGGAGCTGTTTTTT. The variable domain in full, with the rest retrieved from reference TRBV11-2 and TRBJ2-2, is EAGVAQSPRYKIIEKRQSVAFWCNPISGHATLYWYQQILGQGPKLLIQFQNNGVVDDSQLPKDRFSAERLKGVDSTLKIQPAKLEDSAVYLCASRGTGYTWELFFGEGSRLTVL.

Concerning this clonotype itself: A much bigger clone sits one base away, suggesting this may be a read error. The V gene is TRBV20-1, the J gene TRBJ1-1; perhaps TRBD1 as D (6 bases). Germline CDR1 DFQATT, CDR2 SNEGSKA (reference sequence). The V end lost 4 bases, the J end lost 5 bases, and 14 bases lay between the germline ends. This CDR3 has 13 amino acids. The chain's CDR3 is CSAKLDSETEAFF. DNA of the CDR3: TGCAGTGCTAAATTGGACAGTGAAACTGAAGCTTTCTTT.

As regards this clonotype: Without the conserved terminal phenylalanine or tryptophan, this CDR3 likely stems from a read error. DNA of the CDR3: TGTGCCAGCAGTACCAACAAAGAAGCTTTCCTT. Protein sequence: CASSTNKEAFL. The V and J genes are TRBV12-3 or TRBV12-4 and TRBJ1-1, with no clear D. The CDR3 contains 11 residues. Trimming pared 5 bases from V and 8 bases from J, leaving 9 bases between.

This clonotype turned up a few times. This rearrangement joins TRBV14 to TRBJ2-7; D assignment may be TRBD1 or TRBD2 (5 bases each). V gave up 2 bases and J gave up 6 bases, with 17 bases separating them. Germline V gene sequence: CDR1 SGHDN, CDR2 FVKESK. The CDR3 is 15 amino acids. The DNA of the CDR3 is TGTGCCAGCAGCCAAAGCCCTGGGAGCCAGGGCGAGCAGTACTTC. This sequence encodes CASSQSPGSQGEQYF.

The chain joins TRBV29-1 to TRBJ2-3; maybe TRBD2 (6 bases). Per the germline V gene, CDR1 is SQVTM and CDR2 is ANQGSEA. This CDR3 is 12 amino acids long. V gave up 6 bases and J gave up 5 bases, with 12 bases separating them. Here the CDR3 reads CSVESGEDTQYF. DNA for the CDR3: TGCAGCGTCGAGTCGGGGGAAGATACGCAGTATTTT.

V and J are TRBV11-1 and TRBJ2-7, with D unclear. This CDR3 comprises 15 residues. Trimming stripped 5 bases from V and 4 bases from J, with 18 bases between. The germline V gene has CDR1 SGHAT and CDR2 FQDESV (reference sequence). CDR3 loop: CASSITWTWFYEQYF. The CDR3 region has the DNA TGTGCCAGCAGCATCACCTGGACGTGGTTTTACGAGCAGTACTTC.

This clonotype appeared a single time. The rearrangement uses TRBV5-5 and TRBJ2-3; 7 bases are shared with TRBD1. There are 14 residues in the CDR3. V shed 4 bases, J shed 14 bases, and the junction held 16 bases outside the gene matches. Germline-derived CDR1 and CDR2 are SGHKS and YYEKEE (reference sequence). CDR3 sequence: CASSPTGREHMRYF. In DNA, the CDR3 is TGTGCCAGCAGCCCGACAGGGAGAGAGCATATGCGGTATTTT.

A remark on this clonotype: A junction end diverges from the germline sequence, so it may reflect a read error. This chain links TRBV12-3 or TRBV12-4 with TRBJ1-2; TRBD1 is a possible D gene (5 bases). The CDR3 spans 15 residues. For the CDR3, the DNA is TGTGCAAGCAGTTTAGTAGTAGGGGCGGTCTATGGCTACACCTTC. Translating gives CASSLVVGAVYGYTF.

Regarding this clonotype: The final CDR3 position lacks the conserved phenylalanine or tryptophan, pointing to a likely read error. This chain joins TRBV6-8 and TRBJ2-1; tentatively, D is TRBD2 (6 bases). Looked up from germline, CDR1 is MNHGY and CDR2 is SAAAGT. V lost 8 bases to trimming and J lost 11 bases, with 16 bases between them. The CDR3 runs to 12 residues. The chain's CDR3 is CASRTGVHKQFL. In DNA form, the CDR3 reads TGTGCCAGCCGGACGGGAGTTCACAAGCAGTTCTTA.

For this clonotype: A much bigger clone sits one base away, suggesting this may be a read error. The chain links TRBV20-1 to TRBJ2-7; TRBD2 aligns across 12 bases. CDR3 size: 15 residues. Germline values: CDR1 DFQATT, CDR2 SNEGSKA (reference sequence). The CDR3 DNA follows: TGCAGTGCTAGAGAACCTAGCGGGAGGGCCTACGGGCAGTACTTC. Translated, it gives CSAREPSGRAYGQYF.

CDR3 nucleotides: TGCGCCACCTACAGGCCCCCTAATACGCAGTATTTT. Protein product: CATYRPPNTQYF. V gene TRBV10-2 combines with J gene TRBJ2-3, with a possible D match to TRBD1 (5 bases). This CDR3 is built from 12 residues. Germline V gives CDR1 WSHSY, CDR2 SAAADI. V was clipped by 10 bases and J by 7 bases, with 15 bases between them.